This TCR beta chain was obtained from a study of blood T cell repertoires in COVID-19. Study-level information: Collection of acute and convalescent COVID-19 samples took place in the United States, Italy and Spain. In each case, the material was cDNA or gDNA derived from T cells, B-cell-depleted T cells, or PBMCs.

This clone was observed a single time. Germline V gene sequence: CDR1 SGHAT, CDR2 FQNNGV. There are 12 residues in the CDR3. V dropped 5 bases and J dropped 5 bases, with 9 bases sitting between them. Original handling: It was from reference gene primer amplification that nucleated cell counts were estimated. Sequencing was performed with immunoSEQ multiplex PCR; in TCRdb, only in-frame clones are kept and a portion is missing. V and J calls and clone size are as listed in that table; D and trimming were resolved from the DNA. The sample contains over 300,000 clones, 85% to 90% of which appear only once.

The sequenced sample consisted of peripheral blood. V is TRBV11-2 and J is TRBJ1-2; D is uncertain. The receptor comes from a man between 18 and 35 years old with active or convalescent COVID-19. The CDR3 DNA follows: TGTGCCAGCAGCCCCGACAAATATGGCTACACCTTC. Protein sequence: CASSPDKYGYTF.